The 28 T cell receptor beta chains listed next were all sequenced from one sample in a study of T cell repertoires in cytomegalovirus infection. TCRdb used MiXCR to reprocess the reads, holding one entry per CDR3 protein. The data hold around 310,000 distinct CDR3 sequences, with roughly 16% observed a single time. Sample: PBMCs. The receptors originated from a human donor in good health (CMV status not recorded). Some clones in this sample may be carry-over from other donors' samples.

The V and J genes are TRBV12-3 or TRBV12-4 and TRBJ1-1; D not certain. The CDR3 runs to 14 residues. With 1 base removed from V and 6 bases from J, the gap between germline ends came to 12 bases. Here the CDR3 DNA reads TGTGCCAGCAGTTTAGACAGTGGCGGGCCTGAAGCTTTCTTT. It is translated as CASSLDSGGPEAFF.

This clonotype was counted ten times or more. V and J are TRBV5-6 and TRBJ2-3; D might be TRBD1 (6 bases). V lost 0 bases, J lost 0 bases, and 8 bases lay in between. This CDR3 is 15 amino acids long. Germline CDR1 and CDR2: SGHDT and YYEEEE. In DNA form, the CDR3 reads TGTGCCAGCAGCTTGGGACAGGCTAGCACAGATACGCAGTATTTT. Protein product: CASSLGQASTDTQYF. Using reference TRBV5-6 and TRBJ2-3 for the parts outside the CDR3, the full variable domain is DAGVTQSPTHLIKTRGQQVTLRCSPKSGHDTVSWYQQALGQGPQFIFQYYEEEERQRGNFPDRFSGHQFPNYSSELNVNALLLGDSALYLCASSLGQASTDTQYFGPGTRLTVL.

The table lists this clonotype with many counts. The V gene is TRBV7-2, the J gene TRBJ2-7; 7 bases are a match to TRBD2. V shed 6 bases, J shed 2 bases, and the junction held 7 bases outside the gene matches. The CDR3 is 14 residues long. CDR1 is SGHTA and CDR2 is FQGNSA in the germline V gene. CDR3 residues: CASSQSAGAYEQYF. The DNA of the CDR3 is TGTGCCAGCAGTCAATCGGCGGGAGCCTACGAGCAGTACTTC.

This clonotype has ten or more counts. The V and J genes are TRBV19 and TRBJ2-3, with TRBD2 matching 9 bases. The CDR3 is made up of 16 amino acids. Germline trimming cut 5 bases from V and 1 base from J; bases unmatched to any gene: 7. Germline V lookup: CDR1 LNHDA, CDR2 SQIVND (reference sequence). The CDR3 DNA reads as TGTGCCAGTAGTTTAAGACTAGCGGCTGGCACAGATACGCAGTATTTT. Translated: CASSLRLAAGTDTQYF.

The chain has TRBV28 and TRBJ1-1, with 7 bases that match TRBD1. The V gene's germline CDR1 is MDHEN and CDR2 SYDVKM. CDR3 length: 15 amino acids. J was trimmed by 5 bases and V by 5 bases; bases with no gene match: 11. The CDR3 loop reads CASSPSGTVRTEAFF. The DNA for the CDR3 is TGTGCCAGCAGTCCCTCCGGGACAGTGAGGACTGAAGCTTTCTTT.

The DNA for the CDR3 is TGTGCCGCGGGACTAGCGGGGTATGACACCGGGGAGCTGTTTTTT. Amino acids: CAAGLAGYDTGELFF. The chain recombines TRBV12-3 or TRBV12-4 with TRBJ2-2; 13 nucleotides align to TRBD2. J was trimmed by 3 bases and V by 11 bases; bases with no gene match: 6. CDR3 length: 15 residues.

V gene TRBV7-8 combines with J gene TRBJ2-3; D remains unclear. Trimming shortened V by 4 bases and J by 2 bases, and 7 bases separated the two germline ends. Germline CDR1 is SGHVS and CDR2 is FQNEAQ. The CDR3 is 13 residues long. CDR3 residues: CASSYLDTDTQYF. In DNA, the CDR3 is TGTGCCAGCAGCTATCTGGACACAGATACGCAGTATTTT.

Only a few counts were recorded for this clonotype. The V call is TRBV19, the J call TRBJ2-7, with D maybe TRBD1 (8 bases). CDR3 length: 13 amino acids. V shed 5 bases and J shed 13 bases, with 21 bases lying between them. The V gene's germline CDR1 is LNHDA and CDR2 SQIVND (reference sequence). For the CDR3, the DNA is TGTGCCAGTAGTGGGAGCGGGACAGGCGGTCAATACTTC. Its translation is CASSGSGTGGQYF.

This clonotype was seen many times. V usage is TRBV7-2 and J usage is TRBJ1-1; D remains ambiguous. There are 12 residues in the CDR3. Trimming left V 2 bases short and J 4 bases short, with 5 bases between. The V gene's germline CDR1 is SGHTA and CDR2 FQGNSA. CDR3 in amino acids: CASSLLPTEAFF. Here the CDR3 DNA reads TGTGCCAGCAGCTTATTACCCACTGAAGCTTTCTTT.

This clonotype was seen many times. The chain combines TRBV7-2 with TRBJ2-2, with TRBD1 matching over 8 bases. The CDR3 length is 13 residues. J gave up 6 bases and V 11 bases, and 8 bases lay outside the gene matches. CDR1 SGHTA and CDR2 FQGNSA come from the germline V gene. CDR3 protein: CALHRGTAGELFF. CDR3 sequence (DNA): TGTGCCTTGCACAGGGGGACCGCCGGGGAGCTGTTTTTT.

This clonotype was seen a single time. The chain combines TRBV27 with TRBJ1-1; D not certain. V lost 5 bases and J lost 4, with 11 bases in between. The CDR3 runs 13 residues. Germline V lookup: CDR1 MNHEY, CDR2 SMNVEV (reference sequence). CDR3 DNA sequence: TGTGCCAGCAGTAAACGTGCGGGCACTGAAGCTTTCTTT. This sequence encodes CASSKRAGTEAFF.

In its sample, this clonotype was seen many times. The chain recombines TRBV19 with TRBJ2-3; 10 bases are a match to TRBD2. The CDR3 consists of 17 residues. V shed 3 bases and J 2 bases; nucleotides not matched to a gene: 8. CDR1 LNHDA and CDR2 SQIVND come from the germline V gene (reference sequence). This CDR3 is CASSISLAGATTDTQYF. The CDR3 DNA sequence: TGTGCCAGTAGTATCTCCCTAGCGGGGGCCACCACAGATACGCAGTATTTT.

V and J are TRBV20-1 and TRBJ2-1; 9 positions agree with TRBD2. The V and J ends lost 5 bases and 1 base, in that order; junction bases with no gene match: 15. CDR1 and CDR2 (germline): DFQATT, SNEGSKA (reference sequence). CDR3 length: 18 residues. CDR3 coding DNA: TGCAGTGCTCCCCTGCCTAGCGGGGTTCGTGGGTCCTACAATGAGCAGTTCTTC. Its translation is CSAPLPSGVRGSYNEQFF.

V is TRBV29-1 and J is TRBJ1-2; D not certain. V was clipped by 4 bases and J by 4 bases, with 13 bases between them. This CDR3 has 13 amino acids. Germline CDR1 SQVTM, CDR2 ANQGSEA. The CDR3 DNA reads TGCAGCGTTGCTCCCCACCCAATCTATGGCTACACCTTC. Protein sequence: CSVAPHPIYGYTF.

The V gene is TRBV4-1, the J gene TRBJ2-5; 8 bases agree with TRBD1. This CDR3 is 16 amino acids long. Germline assignment: CDR1 MGHRA and CDR2 YSYEKL. V shed 0 bases, J shed 2 bases, and the junction held 5 bases outside the gene matches. The CDR3, as DNA: TGCGCCAGCAGCCAAGAGCCCGACAGGGGACAAGAGACCCAGTACTTC. Translated: CASSQEPDRGQETQYF.

The CDR3 nucleotides are TGTGCCAGCAGTTCGGGACCTCCCGTTGATGGCTACACCTTC. It encodes CASSSGPPVDGYTF. The J gene is TRBJ1-2, the V gene TRBV28; D is possibly TRBD1 (5 bases). With 4 bases removed from V and 6 bases from J, the gap between germline ends came to 15 bases. The germline V gene encodes CDR1 MDHEN and CDR2 SYDVKM. The CDR3 has 14 residues.

The genes are TRBV12-3 or TRBV12-4 and TRBJ2-1, with 9 positions matching TRBD2. With V trimmed by 6 bases and J by 7 bases, 13 bases remained unmatched. The CDR3 is made up of 16 amino acids. CDR3 bases: TGTGCCAGCAGCCCCGGGGTGGGACTAGCATCTAATGAGCAGTTCTTC. The encoded protein is CASSPGVGLASNEQFF.

This rearrangement joins TRBV18 to TRBJ2-3; possible D gene TRBD1, 5 bases. Per germline, CDR1 KGHSH and CDR2 LQKENI. Deletions cut 4 bases from V and 5 bases from J, with 10 bases between. The CDR3 length is 13 residues. In nucleotides, the CDR3 is TGTGCCAGCTCACGAAACAGGATAGATACGCAGTATTTT. It translates to CASSRNRIDTQYF.

This clonotype was recorded at least ten times. This chain connects TRBV28 to TRBJ2-1; D ambiguous. This CDR3 region has 13 residues. V shed 11 bases and J shed 5 bases, with 16 bases lying between them. Germline V CDR1 and CDR2: MDHEN, SYDVKM. CDR3 in amino acids: CASIGRENNEQFF. The CDR3 DNA is TGTGCCTCTATCGGCAGAGAAAACAATGAGCAGTTCTTC.

In its sample, this clonotype was seen many times. This chain joins TRBV23-1 and TRBJ1-5; TRBD1 agrees at 7 bases. TRBV23-1 is recorded as an ORF, its role being uncertain. The trim removed 0 bases at V and 7 bases at J, leaving 9 bases unmatched. This CDR3 comprises 16 residues. CDR3 DNA sequence: TGCGCCAGCAGTCAATCAGGGGGCAGGGGCCCACAGCCCCAGCATTTT. Residues: CASSQSGGRGPQPQHF.

V usage is TRBV6-6 and J usage is TRBJ1-6; D is possibly TRBD1 (6 bases). CDR1 MNHNY and CDR2 SVGAGI come from the germline V gene (reference sequence). The CDR3 is 16 residues long. Trimming pared 7 bases from V and 0 bases from J, leaving 13 bases between. The CDR3 DNA follows: TGTGCCAGCACCGGGGGCAGGGGCTCCTATAATTCACCCCTCCACTTT. It encodes CASTGGRGSYNSPLHF.

This clonotype was seen more than once but under ten times. The chain employs TRBV2 and TRBJ2-7; perhaps D is TRBD1 or TRBD2 (5 bases each). V dropped 3 bases and J dropped 6 bases, with 9 bases sitting between them. The CDR3 has 12 amino acids. The germline V gene encodes CDR1 SNHLY and CDR2 FYNNEI. CDR3 region: CASSDWDREQYF. CDR3 in DNA: TGTGCCAGCAGTGATTGGGACCGCGAGCAGTACTTC.

This clonotype was seen at least ten times. The genes are TRBV6-1 and TRBJ2-1; D is perhaps TRBD2 (5 bases). The CDR3 length is 15 residues. Germline CDR1 MNHNS, CDR2 SASEGT. V was clipped by 6 bases and J by 5 bases, with 17 bases between them. DNA of the CDR3: TGTGCCAGCAGCATCCGGGTCTCGGGAAACAATGAGCAGTTCTTC. Its translation: CASSIRVSGNNEQFF.

This clonotype was picked up many times. This rearrangement joins TRBV27 to TRBJ1-6, with 7 bases that match TRBD1. CDR3 size: 15 residues. Germline V lookup: CDR1 MNHEY, CDR2 SMNVEV (reference sequence). Trimming removed 10 bases from V and 9 bases from J; junction bases left unmatched: 15. This CDR3 is CATPQTGWEISPLHF. The CDR3 DNA sequence: TGTGCCACCCCACAGACAGGGTGGGAGATTTCACCCCTCCACTTT.

Only a few counts were recorded for this clonotype. V and J are TRBV24-1 and TRBJ2-3; D remains unclear. Trimming cost V 2 bases and J 5 bases, with 10 bases left between them. Germline loops: CDR1 KGHDR, CDR2 SFDVKD. CDR3 size: 14 residues. CDR3 in amino acids: CATSDSGRLDTQYF. The CDR3 DNA reads as TGTGCCACCAGTGATTCGGGCCGACTAGATACGCAGTATTTT.

The chain recombines TRBV27 with TRBJ2-3; TRBD1 aligns across 10 bases. V trimming: 3 bases; J trimming: 5 bases; junction bases outside the gene matches: 5. This CDR3 has 15 residues. In germline, CDR1 is MNHEY, CDR2 SMNVEV (reference sequence). CDR3 region: CASSLWTGGQDTQYF. DNA of the CDR3: TGTGCCAGCAGTTTGTGGACAGGGGGACAAGATACGCAGTATTTT.

The chain links TRBV29-1 to TRBJ1-1, with a weak D call TRBD1 (5 bases). V shed 7 bases and J shed 0 bases, with 21 bases lying between them. The CDR3 is made up of 16 amino acids. CDR1 is SQVTM, CDR2 ANQGSEA, per germline. The CDR3 coding sequence is TGCAGCGCCCTCGGTGAACAGGTGCATATGAACACTGAAGCTTTCTTT. Translation gives CSALGEQVHMNTEAFF.

The V call is TRBV20-1, the J call TRBJ2-5; 14 nucleotides line up with TRBD2. The junction had 5 bases not matched to a gene; V was cut back by 6 bases and J by 2 bases. Looked up from germline, CDR1 is DFQATT and CDR2 is SNEGSKA (reference sequence). CDR3 length: 15 residues. The CDR3 DNA follows: TGCAGTGCCGGGACTAGCGGGGGTCGACAAGAGACCCAGTACTTC. This sequence encodes CSAGTSGGRQETQYF.